This T cell receptor (beta chain) was identified in a study of blood T cells in healthy people across ages (dated by TCRdb to the mid-2010s). The study in broad terms: In model experiments, template switching captured about one uniquely barcoded TCR beta cDNA molecule for every two T cells. Donors were grouped into four age groups: young (average roughly 17 years), middle-aged (39), aged (around 66) and long-lived (about 90). The study analyzed two additional independent replicas of 1 million unique cDNA reads from the same blood draw for two donors, one aged 18 to 29 and one aged 80 or older. To avoid experimental bias, donors of different ages were spread randomly across the sequencing lanes. To track age-related changes in TCR beta repertoire diversity, the study relied on deep sequencing normalized with unique cDNA molecular identifiers. The paper's findings and limits, for the study overall: Donor CMV infection status was unknown, potentially confounding age-related changes in expanded clonotypes. As age increased, observed TCR beta diversity per million T cells dropped in a roughly linear way, and a significant reduction was already evident by age about 36. Compared with the aged group, the long-lived group had more naive CD4+ T cells, fewer expanded clones and increased TCR diversity, suggesting age selection. Since profiling was done on bulk unsorted PBMCs, naive and antigen-experienced compartments could not be conclusively compared. Estimates of total diversity based on one million sequenced T cells were considered lower bounds and underestimates. A strong correlation was found between observed TCR beta diversity and the percentage of naive T cells measured by flow cytometry.

This clonotype was seen ten or more times. This receptor's antigen is unknown. No base qualities exist here, and no much larger clone lies one base off it. Receptor amplification or capture employed 5' RACE. Sequenced on an Illumina HiSeq 2500. A second PCR of roughly 7 to 11 cycles was performed with a sample-barcoded 5' primer and a J-beta primer mix. A unique molecular identifier was introduced onto each TCR beta cDNA molecule by a template-switch 5' adaptor carrying 12 random nucleotides. Each sample yielded at least 3 million CDR3-containing paired-end reads. First-strand cDNA synthesis was performed from all RNA using the Mint cDNA synthesis kit, with priming by a TRBC-specific oligonucleotide. Following uracil-DNA glycosylase treatment, a first 18-cycle PCR with universal primers M1SS and BC2_uni_R was performed on all cDNA. The study's own analysis went as follows. For normalization, 1 million high-quality reads were randomly selected from each sample, with every read carrying a distinct molecular identifier. Instead of being binned into consensus sequences, reads with shared molecular identifiers were discarded. MiTCR, run with a Q25 quality threshold and the strictest error-elimination algorithm, handled CDR3 identification, clonotype clustering and error correction. A nonparametric unseen species model with Euler transformation was used to estimate lower-bound total TCR beta diversity. TCRdb took the public reads, trimmed them with fastp at Q25, ran MiXCR for clone calling and kept in-frame beta chains. Rows matching on CDR3 protein sequence are summarized as one entry with the most common DNA and genes. TCRdb, not the authors, supplied the V and J calls. Counted in this sample were 630,000 or so distinct CDR3 sequences; approximately 30% of them appeared once. Around a sixth of the sample rests with the top ten.

Donors were a few dozen systemically healthy Caucasian individuals from Russia aged 6 to 90 years. Ten milliliters of peripheral blood were drawn from each donor into EDTA-treated Vacutainer tubes. Ficoll-Paque density-gradient centrifugation was used to isolate PBMCs, with at least 7 million obtained per sample. Trizol reagent was used to extract total RNA from the PBMCs, yielding at least 5.5 micrograms per sample. The percentages of naive CD45RAhigh/CD27high T cells were determined by flow cytometry on a PBMC aliquot from every donor. The CDR1 and CDR2 encoded by the germline V gene (reference sequence) are LGHDT and YNNKEL. The CDR3 runs 14 residues from the cysteine to the phenylalanine. The retained sequence is limited to the CDR3, 42 bases, with the frame set at the first base. Trimming at the junction amounts to 0 bases on V and 6 bases on J, and the germline ends lie 11 bases apart.

The sequenced sample consisted of blood. The receptor was isolated from an elderly woman in good health. Recombination linked TRBV3-1 to TRBJ2-5; a weak D assignment points to TRBD2 (5 bases agree). The base sequence is TGTGCCAGCAGCCAAGATACTAGTTCAAAGACCCAGTACTTC. Protein translation: CASSQDTSSKTQYF.